This note documents a single T cell receptor (beta chain) sequence. Its antigen is unknown. 13 Jbeta primers and 60 Vbeta primers were used for the PCR. TCRdb's copy holds only in-frame clones and misses some; the assay was immunoSEQ multiplex PCR. The sample carries more than 100,000 clones, about 74% recorded once. This sample was taken from a study of cytomegalovirus exposure and HLA in healthy donors. Broader study findings: What a later analysis reportedly showed was that an Asian-associated ancestry cluster had fewer N-insertions than the approximately 720-donor mean. CMV serostatus was the only recorded immune exposure for donors.

At collection, donors were nominally healthy, but unrecorded immune exposures were probable. CDR1 and CDR2 (germline): MNHNS, SASEGT. The length of the CDR3 is 12 residues. V was trimmed by 8 bases and J by 5 bases, leaving 10 bases between them. Sequences were obtained from PBMCs. V is TRBV6-1 and J is TRBJ2-1; weak D call: TRBD1 (5 bases). The clonotype was recovered from a middle-aged woman in good health and CMV-seropositive. For the CDR3, the DNA is TGTGCCAGCCTGGGGCTGAACAATGAGCAGTTCTTC. This encodes CASLGLNNEQFF.